The next 15 T cell receptor beta chains were all read from a single sample in a study of identical twins. TCRdb re-analysed the 5' RACE reads in MiXCR, keeping a single row per CDR3 protein. The data hold roughly 710,000 distinct CDR3 sequences, with approximately 6% observed a single time. The sample comprised naive T cells sorted from blood. The source is a young man in good health.

This clonotype was detected ten times or more. The chain joins TRBV20-1 to TRBJ2-5, with a possible D match to TRBD2 (6 bases). Trimming pared 0 bases from V and 5 bases from J, leaving 13 bases between. Germline V gene data show CDR1 as DFQATT and CDR2 as SNEGSKA (reference sequence). The CDR3 is 14 amino acids. The DNA for the CDR3 is TGCAGTGCTAGAGATGGACGGGGGAGTGAGACCCAGTACTTC. It specifies CSARDGRGSETQYF.

The V gene is TRBV6-1, the J gene TRBJ2-5; 8 positions agree with TRBD1. Germline CDR1 is MNHNS and CDR2 is SASEGT. V lost 6 bases to trimming and J lost 9 bases; unmatched junction nucleotides: 12. CDR3 length: 14 residues. CDR3 bases: TGTGCCAGCAGCTTGGACAGGGTAAAGGTGGCCCAGTACTTC. This translates into CASSLDRVKVAQYF.

With regard to this clonotype: It is likely a read error, because the conserved phenylalanine at the end of the CDR3 is missing. The chain has TRBV20-1 and TRBJ2-1; D may be TRBD1 (5 bases). Per germline, CDR1 DFQATT and CDR2 SNEGSKA (reference sequence). The CDR3 runs to 14 residues. Between the trimmed V and J ends, which lost 2 bases and 1 base, there was a span of 9 bases. CDR3 residues: CSARNGASYNEQFC. For the CDR3, the DNA is TGCAGTGCTAGAAATGGGGCTTCCTACAATGAGCAGTTCTGC.

There are many counts of this clonotype. V and J are TRBV12-3 or TRBV12-4 and TRBJ1-5; 8 nucleotides match TRBD1. The CDR3 runs to 13 residues. After removal of 5 bases from V and 9 bases from J, the junction contained 6 bases not matched to a gene. The CDR3 loop reads CASSPQGVGPQHF. The CDR3, as DNA: TGTGCCAGCAGTCCACAGGGGGTGGGGCCCCAGCATTTT.

This clonotype was picked up many times. The rearrangement joins TRBV10-2 to TRBJ2-2; tentatively, D is TRBD2 (6 bases). Trimming left V 6 bases short and J 5 bases short, with 10 bases between. The V gene's germline CDR1 is WSHSY and CDR2 SAAADI. This CDR3 region has 13 residues. Here the CDR3 reads CASRAGTTGELFF. CDR3 in DNA: TGCGCCAGCAGAGCCGGGACTACCGGGGAGCTGTTTTTT.

This clonotype was counted between two and nine times. The CDR3 protein is CASSYGRISGANVLTF. In DNA, the CDR3 is TGTGCCAGCAGTTACGGGCGGATCTCTGGGGCCAACGTCCTGACTTTC. The chain employs TRBV6-2 or TRBV6-3 and TRBJ2-6; D call uncertain. CDR3 size: 16 residues. Trimming pared 2 bases from V and 0 bases from J, leaving 8 bases between. The germline V gene encodes CDR1 MNHEY and CDR2 SVGEGT.

The sample holds a few counts of this clonotype. The rearrangement uses TRBV3-1 and TRBJ2-1; D tentatively fits TRBD1 or TRBD2 (5 bases each). Deletions cut 1 base from V and 6 bases from J, with 10 bases between. CDR3 length: 14 residues. Germline V gene data show CDR1 as LGHDT and CDR2 as YNNKEL (reference sequence). DNA for the CDR3: TGTGCCAGCAGCCAAGGGTCTGGGGGCAATGAGCAGTTCTTC. Translated: CASSQGSGGNEQFF.

This clonotype has just a few counts. CDR3 DNA sequence: TGTGCCAGCAGTTTAGGCGGGAGGGCCGACATCTTACAAGATACGCAGTATTTT. Translated: CASSLGGRADILQDTQYF. The chain is built from TRBV27 and TRBJ2-3; TRBD2 matches 9 bases. Germline CDR1 MNHEY, CDR2 SMNVEV (reference sequence). CDR3 length equals 18 residues. V lost 2 bases and J lost 5; bases outside the gene matches: 14.

This clonotype was picked up a small number of times. The chain carries TRBV7-8 and TRBJ1-6; possible D gene TRBD1, 5 bases. Trimming removed 5 bases from V and 2 bases from J, with 16 bases in between. The CDR3 contains 17 residues. Germline values: CDR1 SGHVS, CDR2 FQNEAQ. The CDR3 region has the DNA TGTGCCAGCAGCCCCATAATGGGGGAGGCCTATAATTCACCCCTCCACTTT. It specifies CASSPIMGEAYNSPLHF.

In this sample, this clonotype turned up a few times. J is TRBJ2-1 and V is TRBV4-2; D unresolved. The CDR3 is 16 residues long. Germline-derived CDR1 and CDR2 are LGHNA and YNFKEQ. With 1 base removed from V and 5 bases from J, the gap between germline ends came to 15 bases. CDR3 amino acids: CASSQVDPKVNNEQFF. Here the CDR3 DNA reads TGTGCCAGCAGCCAAGTTGACCCAAAGGTTAACAATGAGCAGTTCTTC.

In its sample, this clonotype was seen many times. V gene TRBV3-1 combines with J gene TRBJ2-2; D remains ambiguous. CDR3 length: 14 residues. V lost 0 bases and J 4 bases, leaving 6 bases between the germline ends. Germline-derived CDR1 and CDR2 are LGHDT and YNNKEL (reference sequence). The CDR3 DNA follows: TGTGCCAGCAGCCAAGAGTCGTTCACCGGGGAGCTGTTTTTT. It encodes CASSQESFTGELFF.

This clonotype has only a few counts. V is TRBV5-1 and J is TRBJ2-5; D may be TRBD2 (5 bases). The V end was cut by 1 base, the J end by 4 bases, with 11 bases between. Germline CDR1 reads SGHRS; CDR2 reads YFSETQ. The CDR3 has 14 amino acids. CDR3 nucleotide sequence: TGCGCCAGCAGCTTGATGGGAGATGGAGAGACCCAGTACTTC. Protein sequence: CASSLMGDGETQYF.

This clonotype has at least ten counts. The chain combines TRBV21-1 with TRBJ2-7; TRBD2 is the table's D call and was not checked against the DNA. TRBV21-1 is deemed a pseudogene. This CDR3 comprises 16 residues. As DNA, the CDR3 is TGTGCCAGCAGCAAAGGCGCCGGGAGGCACTTCTACGAGCAGTACGTC. Amino acids: CASSKGAGRHFYEQYV.

This clonotype was seen repeatedly, ten times or more. The rearrangement joins TRBV25-1 to TRBJ2-3; D is unresolved. The CDR3 spans 12 residues. Deletions cut 6 bases from V and 2 bases from J, with 6 bases between. The germline V gene has CDR1 MGHDK and CDR2 SYGVNS. CDR3 amino acids: CASRSDTDTQYF. The CDR3 region has the DNA TGTGCCAGCAGGTCGGACACAGATACGCAGTATTTT.

This clonotype was recorded a few times. The chain joins TRBV4-3 to TRBJ1-2; D is uncertain. There are 15 residues in the CDR3. The V gene's germline CDR1 is LGHNA and CDR2 YSLEER. Trimming left V 1 base short and J 4 bases short, with 13 bases between. CDR3 residues: CASSQGTVWSYGYTF. In nucleotides, the CDR3 is TGCGCCAGCAGCCAAGGGACGGTATGGTCCTATGGCTACACCTTC.